The clone carrying this T cell receptor beta chain was recorded a few times. Its antigen is still unknown. The entry originates in a study of identical twins. Whole-study findings and limits: Twin sharing of out-of-frame TCR alpha was underestimated by models in monozygotic pairs. The conclusions drew on cross-sectional statistical analysis instead of tracking the same donors.

TCRdb passed the 5' RACE reads through MiXCR, listing each CDR3 protein once. The table records about 240,000 distinct CDR3 sequences, about an eighth of them present only once. The CDR3 has 17 residues. The same data also contributed to another study, on yellow fever vaccine responses in identical twins.

The sequence was collected from a woman under 30 in good health. The sample taken for sequencing was memory (CD45RO+) T cells sorted from blood. The V call is TRBV3-2, the J call TRBJ1-4; TRBD1 is the table's D call and was not checked against the DNA. TRBV3-2 is given as a pseudogene. The CDR3, as DNA: TGTGCCAGCAGCATACAGGTTTCGGAAGCCTCTAGTGAAAAACTGTTTTTT. Residues: CASSIQVSEASSEKLFF.